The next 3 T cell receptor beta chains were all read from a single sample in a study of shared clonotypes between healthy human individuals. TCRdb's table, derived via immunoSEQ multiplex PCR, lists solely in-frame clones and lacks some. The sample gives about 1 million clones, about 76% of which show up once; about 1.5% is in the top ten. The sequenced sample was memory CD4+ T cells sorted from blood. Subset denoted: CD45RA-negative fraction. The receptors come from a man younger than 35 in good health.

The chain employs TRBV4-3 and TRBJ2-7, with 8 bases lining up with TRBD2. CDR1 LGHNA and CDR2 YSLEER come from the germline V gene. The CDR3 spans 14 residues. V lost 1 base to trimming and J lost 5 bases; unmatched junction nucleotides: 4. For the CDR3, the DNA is TGCGCCAGCAGCCAAGTCGGCGGGGGGCACGAGCAGTACTTC. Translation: CASSQVGGGHEQYF.

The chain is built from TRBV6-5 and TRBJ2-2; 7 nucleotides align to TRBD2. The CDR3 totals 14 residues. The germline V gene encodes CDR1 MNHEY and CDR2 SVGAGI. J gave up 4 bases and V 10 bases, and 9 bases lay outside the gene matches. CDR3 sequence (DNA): TGTGCCACCGGGCAGGGAGGGGCCACCGGGGAGCTGTTTTTT. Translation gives CATGQGGATGELFF.

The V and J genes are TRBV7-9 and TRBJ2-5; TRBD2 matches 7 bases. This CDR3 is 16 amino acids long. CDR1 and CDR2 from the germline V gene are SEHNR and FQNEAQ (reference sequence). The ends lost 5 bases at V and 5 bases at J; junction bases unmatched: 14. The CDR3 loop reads CASSRALGGREETQYF. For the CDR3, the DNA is TGTGCCAGCAGCCGCGCACTAGGTGGGAGGGAGGAGACCCAGTACTTC. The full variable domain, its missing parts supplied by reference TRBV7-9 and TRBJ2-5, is DTGVSQNPRHKITKRGQNVTFRCDPISEHNRLYWYRQTLGQGPEFLTYFQNEAQLEKSRLLSDRFSAERPKGSFSTLEIQRTEQGDSAMYLCASSRALGGREETQYFGPGTRLLVL.